Presented here are 22 T cell receptor beta chains from one specimen sequenced in a study of regulatory dendritic cells for organ transplantation. Allogeneic regulatory or mature dendritic cells were co-cultured for 5 days with CFSE-labeled sorted T cells at 1:10. Clones were sequenced by immunoSEQ multiplex PCR, and TCRdb holds only the in-frame ones, with some missing. Altogether approximately 10,000 clones are present, more than 70% being singletons, with the ten largest covering around 2.3%. The antigens of these receptors remain unknown. The sample consisted of memory CD4+ T cells from blood cultured with dendritic cells. Subset in this sample: CD45RO+ memory T cells. Receptor source: a human donor in good health.

As DNA, the CDR3 is TGTGCCAGTCGGATTGGGACAGGTCGTAGCAATCAGCCCCAGCATTTT. This translates into CASRIGTGRSNQPQHF. This chain uses TRBV19 with TRBJ1-5; 8 positions agree with TRBD1. Unmatched junction bases numbered 9, after V lost 8 bases and J lost 0 bases. The V gene's germline CDR1 is LNHDA and CDR2 SQIVND (reference sequence). The CDR3 covers 16 residues. Full variable domain (rest looked up from reference TRBV19 and TRBJ1-5): DGGITQSPKYLFRKEGQNVTLSCEQNLNHDAMYWYRQDPGQGLRLIYYSQIVNDFQKGDIAEGYSVSREKKESFPLTVTSAQKNPTAFYLCASRIGTGRSNQPQHFGDGTRLSIL.

The genes are TRBV6-1 and TRBJ2-7, with a weak D call TRBD1 (5 bases). The germline V and J ends were trimmed by 3 bases and 7 bases, with 13 bases remaining between them. The germline CDR1 and CDR2 sequences are MNHNS and SASEGT. CDR3 length: 13 residues. The CDR3 is CASSDLYSGEQYF. The CDR3, as DNA: TGTGCCAGCAGTGACCTTTATTCAGGGGAGCAGTACTTC.

Comments on this clone: Other DNA sequences within the sample encode an identical CDR3. The chain carries TRBV4-3 and TRBJ1-6; D is uncertain. The CDR3 length is 13 residues. Germline loops: CDR1 LGHNA, CDR2 YSLEER. The germline V and J ends were trimmed by 3 bases and 4 bases, with 4 bases remaining between them. CDR3 nucleotide sequence: TGCGCCAGCAGCCAGGCATATAATTCACCCCTCCACTTT. It encodes CASSQAYNSPLHF.

The chain joins TRBV5-4 to TRBJ1-3, with D unclear. Germline V gives CDR1 SGHNT, CDR2 YYREEE (reference sequence). V lost 2 bases, J lost 1 base, and 19 bases lay in between. The CDR3 has 18 amino acids. CDR3 nucleotides: TGTGCCAGCAGCTTCTCGGCCTCGTCGCAGTATTCTGGAAACACCATATATTTT. Protein: CASSFSASSQYSGNTIYF.

The CDR3 here is CASSEAFFGAYEQYF. As DNA, the CDR3 is TGTGCCAGCAGTGAAGCGTTTTTTGGGGCCTACGAGCAGTACTTC. The chain carries TRBV6-1 and TRBJ2-7; D uncertain. Germline CDR1 is MNHNS and CDR2 is SASEGT. V lost 0 bases and J 2 bases, leaving 11 bases between the germline ends. The CDR3 is 15 residues long.

The rearrangement links TRBV13 to TRBJ2-7; unclear D gene. Trimming cost V 5 bases and J 0 bases, with 5 bases left between them. This CDR3 region has 12 residues. Germline CDR1 and CDR2: PRHDT and FYEKMQ (reference sequence). The CDR3 spells CASSPSSYEQYF. The CDR3 bases are TGTGCCAGCAGCCCGAGCTCCTACGAGCAGTACTTC.

CDR3 loop: CASGLVTGQGTGGELFF. The CDR3 DNA reads as TGTGCTAGTGGTTTGGTAACGGGACAGGGGACCGGCGGGGAGCTGTTTTTT. The chain has TRBV12-5 and TRBJ2-2; 10 nucleotides agree with TRBD1. The CDR3 length is 17 residues. The V gene's germline CDR1 is LGHNT and CDR2 FRNRAP. J lost 7 bases, V lost 0 bases, and 8 bases had no gene match.

The chain joins TRBV30 to TRBJ1-4; 8 bases agree with TRBD1. The germline V gene encodes CDR1 GTSNPN and CDR2 SVGIG (reference sequence). V trimming: 0 bases; J trimming: 4 bases; junction bases outside the gene matches: 10. The CDR3 has 17 residues. The CDR3 region has the DNA TGTGCCTGGAGTGTACTTAGCAGGGGGCACGGTAATGAAAAACTGTTTTTT. This sequence encodes CAWSVLSRGHGNEKLFF. Together with reference TRBV30 and TRBJ1-4, the CDR3 gives the full variable domain: SQTIHQWPATLVQPVGSPLSLECTVEGTSNPNLYWYRQAAGRGLQLLFYSVGIGQISSEVPQNLSASRPQDRQFILSSKKLLLSDSGFYLCAWSVLSRGHGNEKLFFGSGTQLSVL.

This clone was recorded only once. The chain uses TRBV4-3 and TRBJ2-5; D is uncertain. The germline V gene encodes CDR1 LGHNA and CDR2 YSLEER. CDR3 length: 13 amino acids. Deletions cut 0 bases from V and 7 bases from J, with 9 bases between. The CDR3 reads CASSQDASWTQYF. In DNA, the CDR3 is TGCGCCAGCAGCCAAGATGCCTCGTGGACCCAGTACTTC.

This clone was recorded only once. V usage is TRBV6-1 and J usage is TRBJ1-5; D gene unclear. V was trimmed by 3 bases and J by 5 bases, leaving 8 bases between them. The CDR3 totals 13 residues. The germline CDR1 and CDR2 sequences are MNHNS and SASEGT. CDR3 amino acids: CASSDQRHQPQHF. CDR3 DNA sequence: TGTGCCAGCAGTGATCAACGGCATCAGCCCCAGCATTTT.

This clone was observed a handful of times. This chain uses TRBV4-2 with TRBJ1-5; D not certain. Deletions cut 3 bases from V and 6 bases from J, with 9 bases between. Per germline, CDR1 LGHNA and CDR2 YNFKEQ. The CDR3 consists of 13 residues. The CDR3 is CASSHDLSQPQHF. Here the CDR3 DNA reads TGTGCCAGCAGCCACGACCTGAGTCAGCCCCAGCATTTT.

The chain recombines TRBV6-5 with TRBJ2-2; D is possibly TRBD2 (5 bases). The CDR3 extends over 14 amino acids. The germline CDR1 and CDR2 sequences are MNHEY and SVGAGI. V gave up 0 bases and J gave up 3 bases, with 5 bases separating them. In nucleotides, the CDR3 is TGTGCCAGCAGTTACTCGAGGGACACCGGGGAGCTGTTTTTT. It encodes CASSYSRDTGELFF.

The chain uses TRBV18 and TRBJ2-5; tentative D call: TRBD2 (5 bases). The CDR3 contains 15 residues. Germline V CDR1 and CDR2: KGHSH, LQKENI. Trimming shortened V by 6 bases and J by 4 bases, and 18 bases separated the two germline ends. The CDR3 is CASSSSGGPGETQYF. In DNA form, the CDR3 reads TGTGCCAGCTCGTCCAGCGGCGGCCCGGGAGAGACCCAGTACTTC.

This chain connects TRBV7-2 to TRBJ1-5; 9 nucleotides match TRBD1. In germline, CDR1 is SGHTA, CDR2 FQGNSA. Losses at the gene ends were 5 bases for V and 7 bases for J; bases not matched to a gene: 3. The length of the CDR3 is 13 residues. The CDR3 loop reads CASSTDRGQPQHF. In DNA form, the CDR3 reads TGTGCCAGCAGCACAGACAGGGGGCAGCCCCAGCATTTT.

The V gene is TRBV30, the J gene TRBJ2-3, with 7 bases that match TRBD1. The trim removed 3 bases at V and 6 bases at J, leaving 3 bases unmatched. This CDR3 has 12 residues. From germline, CDR1 is GTSNPN and CDR2 SVGIG (reference sequence). CDR3 sequence reads: CAWSEDRDTQYF. The CDR3 DNA follows: TGTGCCTGGAGCGAGGACAGGGATACGCAGTATTTT.

The V gene is TRBV10-3, the J gene TRBJ1-4; weak D call: TRBD1 (5 bases). The CDR3 totals 13 residues. Germline loops: CDR1 ENHRY, CDR2 SYGVKD. V lost 3 bases to trimming and J lost 8 bases, with 10 bases between them. In DNA, the CDR3 is TGTGCCATCAGTGAATCCGACAGAGAAAAACTGTTTTTT. This encodes CAISESDREKLFF.

The sample holds one count of this clone. The chain links TRBV18 to TRBJ1-2; D possibly corresponds to TRBD1 (5 bases). The CDR3 loop spans 13 amino acids. Looked up from germline, CDR1 is KGHSH and CDR2 is LQKENI. Trimming stripped 8 bases from V and 4 bases from J, with 14 bases between. The CDR3 sequence: CASTPVGLYGYTF. In nucleotides, the CDR3 is TGTGCCAGCACCCCCGTGGGACTCTATGGCTACACCTTC.

The V call is TRBV7-9, the J call TRBJ2-5; a possible D gene is TRBD1 (6 bases). Germline V gene lookup returns CDR1 SEHNR and CDR2 FQNEAQ (reference sequence). Trimming removed 4 bases at V and 5 bases at J, with 17 bases between. The CDR3 runs to 15 residues. DNA for the CDR3: TGTGCCAGCAGCTCGCAACAGGGCCCGCTGGAGACCCAGTACTTC. This sequence encodes CASSSQQGPLETQYF.

In DNA, the CDR3 is TGTGCCAGCAGACCCCCCGGGGGAGGAAACATTCAGTACTTC. This sequence encodes CASRPPGGGNIQYF. The chain couples TRBV25-1 to TRBJ2-4, with D perhaps TRBD2 (6 bases). Germline CDR1 is MGHDK and CDR2 is SYGVNS. The CDR3 consists of 14 residues. The V gene lost 6 bases and the J gene lost 6 bases, with 15 bases spanning the gap.

The V call is TRBV9, the J call TRBJ2-3, with a tentative D call TRBD2 (6 bases). The germline V gene encodes CDR1 SGDLS and CDR2 YYNGEE. The CDR3 length is 13 residues. Trimming took off 3 bases at V and 6 bases at J, with 11 bases between the two ends. In DNA, the CDR3 is TGTGCCAGCAGCGAACCGGAGGGGGATACGCAGTATTTT. Translating it yields CASSEPEGDTQYF. The full variable domain, completed using reference TRBV9 and TRBJ2-3, is DSGVTQTPKHLITATGQRVTLRCSPRSGDLSVYWYQQSLDQGLQFLIQYYNGEERAKGNILERFSAQQFPDLHSELNLSSLELGDSALYFCASSEPEGDTQYFGPGTRLTVL.

V usage is TRBV29-1 and J usage is TRBJ1-5; D remains ambiguous. The V gene lost 4 bases and the J gene lost 3 bases, with 10 bases spanning the gap. The CDR3 covers 13 residues. Germline V gene lookup returns CDR1 SQVTM and CDR2 ANQGSEA. The CDR3 region has the DNA TGCAGCGTTGCCCAGACTCTCAATCAGCCCCAGCATTTT. This sequence encodes CSVAQTLNQPQHF.

The rearrangement joins TRBV9 to TRBJ2-1, with a weak D call TRBD1 (6 bases). The CDR3 has 16 residues. Between the trimmed V and J ends, which lost 3 bases and 9 bases, there was a span of 22 bases. Looked up from germline, CDR1 is SGDLS and CDR2 is YYNGEE. The CDR3: CASSGGIGAGTSEQFF. The CDR3 coding sequence is TGTGCCAGCAGCGGAGGTATCGGGGCCGGGACAAGTGAGCAGTTCTTC.